This entry features one T cell receptor (beta chain) sequence. The target antigen is unknown. This CDR3 has 13 amino acids. Germline V gene data show CDR1 as SGHNT and CDR2 as YYREEE (reference sequence). Trimming shortened V by 1 base and J by 8 bases, and 12 bases separated the two germline ends. Both 60 Vbeta primers and 13 Jbeta primers went into the PCR. Sequenced by immunoSEQ multiplex PCR; TCRdb stores in-frame clones only, minus some. The sample holds under 200,000 clones, approximately 79% seen once. This record belongs to a study of cytomegalovirus exposure and HLA in healthy donors. Study-wide points: Fewer N-insertions (relative to the roughly 660-donor mean) were reportedly seen in an Asian-associated ancestry cluster in a later analysis. Beyond CMV serostatus, there was no information to go on about immune exposure. The investigators catalogued 150 or so TCR beta chains as cytomegalovirus-associated.

Sequencing used PBMCs. This clonotype was sampled from a man aged 35 to 55 in good health and CMV-seronegative. The chain joins TRBV5-4 to TRBJ1-2, with D possibly TRBD1 on 6 matching bases. In DNA, the CDR3 is TGTGCCAGCAGCTTGAACAGGGCGAGAGGCTACACCTTC. The encoded protein is CASSLNRARGYTF.